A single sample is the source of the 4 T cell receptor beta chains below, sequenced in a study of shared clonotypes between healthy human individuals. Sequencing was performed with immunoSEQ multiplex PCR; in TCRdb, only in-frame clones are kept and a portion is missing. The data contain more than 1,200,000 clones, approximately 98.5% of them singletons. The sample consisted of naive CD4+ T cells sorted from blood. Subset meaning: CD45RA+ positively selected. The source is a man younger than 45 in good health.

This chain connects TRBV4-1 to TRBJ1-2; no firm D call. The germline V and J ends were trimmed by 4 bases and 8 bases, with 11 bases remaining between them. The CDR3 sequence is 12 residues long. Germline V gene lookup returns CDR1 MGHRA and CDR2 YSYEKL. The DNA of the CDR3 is TGCGCCAGCAGCCGGAGCGGGTACGGCTACACCTTC. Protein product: CASSRSGYGYTF.

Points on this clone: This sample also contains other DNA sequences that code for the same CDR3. CDR3: CASSLGGTGVYEQYF. In DNA form, the CDR3 reads TGCGCCAGCAGCTTGGGTGGGACAGGGGTTTACGAGCAGTACTTC. The chain recombines TRBV5-1 with TRBJ2-7; 10 nucleotides agree with TRBD1. V lost 0 bases, J lost 4 bases, and 4 bases stayed unmatched. The CDR3 sequence is 15 residues long. Germline V gene lookup returns CDR1 SGHRS and CDR2 YFSETQ.

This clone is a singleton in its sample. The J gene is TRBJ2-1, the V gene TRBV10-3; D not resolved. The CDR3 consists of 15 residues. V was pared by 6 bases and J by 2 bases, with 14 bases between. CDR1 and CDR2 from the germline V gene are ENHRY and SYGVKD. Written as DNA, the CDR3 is TGTGCCATCAGCGAAGGCATGGGGACCTACAATGAGCAGTTCTTC. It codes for CAISEGMGTYNEQFF.

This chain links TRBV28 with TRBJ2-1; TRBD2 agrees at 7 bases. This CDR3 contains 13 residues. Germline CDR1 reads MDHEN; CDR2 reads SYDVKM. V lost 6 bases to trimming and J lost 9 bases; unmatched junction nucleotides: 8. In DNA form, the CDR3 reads TGTGCCAGCAGGAAAGCCGGGGGGAGTGAGCAGTTCTTC. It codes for CASRKAGGSEQFF.